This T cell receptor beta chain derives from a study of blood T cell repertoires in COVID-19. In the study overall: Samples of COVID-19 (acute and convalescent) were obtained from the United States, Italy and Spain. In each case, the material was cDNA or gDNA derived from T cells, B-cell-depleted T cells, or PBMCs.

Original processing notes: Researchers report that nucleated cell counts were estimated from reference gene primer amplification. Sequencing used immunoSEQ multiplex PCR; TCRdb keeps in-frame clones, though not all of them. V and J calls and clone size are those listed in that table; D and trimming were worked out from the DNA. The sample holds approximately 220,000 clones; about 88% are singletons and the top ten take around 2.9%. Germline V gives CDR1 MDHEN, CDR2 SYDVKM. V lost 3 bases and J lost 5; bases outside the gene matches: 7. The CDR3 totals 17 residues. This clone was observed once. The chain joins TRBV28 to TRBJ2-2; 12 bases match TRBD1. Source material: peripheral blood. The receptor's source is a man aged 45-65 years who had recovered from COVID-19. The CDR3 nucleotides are TGTGCCAGCAGTTTCCCCGGGACAGGGGGCCTTACCGGGGAGCTGTTTTTT. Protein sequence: CASSFPGTGGLTGELFF.